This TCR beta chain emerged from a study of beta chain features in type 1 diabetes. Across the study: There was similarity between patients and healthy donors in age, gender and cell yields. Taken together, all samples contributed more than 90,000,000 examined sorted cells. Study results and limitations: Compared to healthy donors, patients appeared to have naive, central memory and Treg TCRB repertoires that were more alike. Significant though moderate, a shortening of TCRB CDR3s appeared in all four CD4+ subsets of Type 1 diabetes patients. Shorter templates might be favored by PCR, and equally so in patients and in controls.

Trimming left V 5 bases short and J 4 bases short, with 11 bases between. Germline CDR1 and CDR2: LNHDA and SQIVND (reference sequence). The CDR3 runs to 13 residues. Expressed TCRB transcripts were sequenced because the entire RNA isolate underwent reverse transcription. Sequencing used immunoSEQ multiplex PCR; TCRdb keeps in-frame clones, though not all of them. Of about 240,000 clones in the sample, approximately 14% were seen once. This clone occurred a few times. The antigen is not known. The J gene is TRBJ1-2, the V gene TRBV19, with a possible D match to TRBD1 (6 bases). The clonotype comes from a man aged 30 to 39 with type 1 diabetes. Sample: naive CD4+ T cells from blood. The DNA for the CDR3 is TGTGCCAGTAGTGAGACAGGAATCTATGGCTACACCTTC. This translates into CASSETGIYGYTF.